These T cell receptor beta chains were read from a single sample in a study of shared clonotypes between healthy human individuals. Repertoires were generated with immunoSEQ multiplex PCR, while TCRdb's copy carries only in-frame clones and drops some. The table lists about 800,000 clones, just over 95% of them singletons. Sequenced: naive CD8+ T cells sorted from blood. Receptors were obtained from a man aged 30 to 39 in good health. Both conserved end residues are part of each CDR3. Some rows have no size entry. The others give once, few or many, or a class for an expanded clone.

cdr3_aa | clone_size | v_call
CASSARRTGGSYNEQFF | once | TRBV9
CASSFGSKNEQFF | NA | TRBV11-2
CASSLTGQGTLSYGQYF | NA | TRBV7-6
CASSQDHPGGIGNEQFF | NA | TRBV14
CASSHQGWMQYF | NA | TRBV28
CASSLVGAAGGTSGANVLTF | NA | TRBV5-1
CASSLSRTGVIEQFF | NA | TRBV5-1
CASSPRPGQGFVYEQYF | NA | TRBV9
CASSELPSGDTGELFF | NA | TRBV10-1
CASREGLGYEQYF | NA | TRBV7-6
CASSLKGAGANVLTF | once | TRBV28
CASSESLSGRGSTGELFF | NA | TRBV10-2
CASSLYTEQWEKNGYTF | NA | TRBV13